This T cell receptor (beta chain) was documented in a study of regulatory T cells in long-lasting Graves disease. Study information: Patients with new Graves' disease had used antithyroid drugs below 3 months.

A few counts support this clonotype. Its antigen is still unknown. Whole-study results and caveats: Persistent cases favored TRBV28, TRBJ1-2 and TRBJ2-5.

V trimming: 4 bases; J trimming: 1 base; junction bases outside the gene matches: 4. The CDR3 runs 15 residues. Germline CDR1 is MGHRA and CDR2 is YSYEKL. Arm-PCR with iRepertoire HTBI primers amplified the CDR3 regions for these TCR beta libraries. TCRdb analysed the multiplex PCR reads with MiXCR anew, one entry per CDR3 protein. The table has about 610,000 distinct CDR3 sequences, roughly a sixth seen once; the top ten hold about 12%. The sample's time point: newly diagnosed GD, antithyroid drugs for less than 3 months. TCR sequences were obtained from RNA taken from PBMCs. This sample also belongs to another study, concerning T cells in Graves' hyperthyroidism and ophthalmopathy.

The specimen comprised peripheral blood mononuclear cells (PBMCs), sampled at new diagnosis, from a patient treated with antithyroid drugs. The chain recombines TRBV4-1 with TRBJ1-1; 9 bases are a match to TRBD1. The sequence was obtained from a man aged 18 to 29 with Graves disease. CDR3 coding DNA: TGCGCCAGCAGCCGCGAGGGACAGGGGAACACTGAAGCTTTCTTT. This codes for CASSREGQGNTEAFF.